The 2 T cell receptor beta chains reported below all come from one sample, sequenced in a study of blood T cell repertoires in COVID-19. Here immunoSEQ multiplex PCR was the method, and the copy in TCRdb shows in-frame clones only, minus some. The data contain about 340,000 clones, roughly 90% of them singletons. Sequencing input: peripheral blood. These receptors were taken from a woman in her 70s with COVID-19, enrolled during active disease.

The chain carries TRBV27 and TRBJ1-6; 9 bases agree with TRBD1. V shed 4 bases and J 8 bases; nucleotides not matched to a gene: 6. Per the germline V gene, CDR1 is MNHEY and CDR2 is SMNVEV (reference sequence). CDR3 length equals 15 residues. The CDR3 loop reads CASSYTTGGYSPLHF. The CDR3 coding sequence is TGTGCCAGCAGTTATACTACAGGGGGCTATTCACCCCTCCACTTT.

J is TRBJ2-3 and V is TRBV28; tentatively, D is TRBD2 (5 bases). The germline V and J ends were trimmed by 6 bases and 6 bases, with 10 bases remaining between them. Germline-derived CDR1 and CDR2 are MDHEN and SYDVKM. The CDR3 is 12 amino acids. Here the CDR3 reads CASRDSADTQYF. As DNA, the CDR3 is TGTGCCAGCAGGGACTCGGCGGATACGCAGTATTTT.